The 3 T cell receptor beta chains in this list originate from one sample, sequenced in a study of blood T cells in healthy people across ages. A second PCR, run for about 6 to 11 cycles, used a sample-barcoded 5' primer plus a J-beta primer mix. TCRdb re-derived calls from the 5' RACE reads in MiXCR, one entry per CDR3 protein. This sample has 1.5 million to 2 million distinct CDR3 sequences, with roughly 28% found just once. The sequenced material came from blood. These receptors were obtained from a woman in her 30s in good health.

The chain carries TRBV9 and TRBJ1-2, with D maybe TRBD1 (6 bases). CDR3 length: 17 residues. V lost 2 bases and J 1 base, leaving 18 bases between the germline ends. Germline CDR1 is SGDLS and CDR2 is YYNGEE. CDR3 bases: TGTGCCAGCAGCGTCTCTAAAGACAGGAGTTATAACTATGGCTACACCTTC. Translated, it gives CASSVSKDRSYNYGYTF. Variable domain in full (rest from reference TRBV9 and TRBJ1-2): DSGVTQTPKHLITATGQRVTLRCSPRSGDLSVYWYQQSLDQGLQFLIQYYNGEERAKGNILERFSAQQFPDLHSELNLSSLELGDSALYFCASSVSKDRSYNYGYTFGSGTRLTVV.

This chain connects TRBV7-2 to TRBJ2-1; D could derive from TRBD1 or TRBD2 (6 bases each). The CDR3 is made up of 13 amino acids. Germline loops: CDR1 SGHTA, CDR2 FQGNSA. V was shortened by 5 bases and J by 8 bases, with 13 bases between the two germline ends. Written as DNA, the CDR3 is TGTGCCAGCAGCCCCTACGGGGGCGATGAGCAGTTCTTC. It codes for CASSPYGGDEQFF.

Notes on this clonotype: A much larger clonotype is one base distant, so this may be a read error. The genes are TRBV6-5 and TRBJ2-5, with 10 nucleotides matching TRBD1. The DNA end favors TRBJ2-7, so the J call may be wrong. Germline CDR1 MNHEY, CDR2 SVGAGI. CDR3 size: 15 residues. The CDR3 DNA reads TGTGCCAGCAGCCCCGGATGGGACAGGGGAGACGAGCAGTACTTC. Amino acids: CASSPGWDRGDEQYF.